The 31 T cell receptor beta chains given below trace back to one sample, sequenced in a study of OX40 agonist ivuxolimab in advanced cancers. Sequencing was performed with immunoSEQ multiplex PCR; in TCRdb, only in-frame clones are kept and a portion is missing. Among about 83,000 clones, roughly 84% were seen once, and the ten largest hold under 8%. Source: CD4+ or CD8+ T cells sorted from blood, taken in a trial of the OX40 agonist ivuxolimab. Receptors originate from an adult with an advanced solid tumor such as melanoma, head and neck, liver or kidney cancer.

This chain uses TRBV7-2 with TRBJ2-7, with 8 bases matching TRBD1. Per germline, CDR1 SGHTA and CDR2 FQGNSA. The ends lost 5 bases at V and 5 bases at J; junction bases unmatched: 14. The CDR3 consists of 16 residues. This CDR3 is CASSPQGAGITHEQYF. The CDR3 DNA follows: TGTGCCAGCAGCCCCCAGGGGGCGGGAATTACCCACGAGCAGTACTTC.

This clone appeared many times. The V and J genes are TRBV5-5 and TRBJ1-2; 9 bases are a match to TRBD1. J lost 7 bases, V lost 2 bases, and 6 bases had no gene match. The germline V gene has CDR1 SGHKS and CDR2 YYEKEE (reference sequence). This CDR3 contains 14 residues. The CDR3 region has the DNA TGTGCCAGCAGCTTTGGGACAGGGTTGGGTGGCTACACCTTC. It encodes CASSFGTGLGGYTF. Together with reference TRBV5-5 and TRBJ1-2, the CDR3 gives the full variable domain: DAGVTQSPTHLIKTRGQQVTLRCSPISGHKSVSWYQQVLGQGPQFIFQYYEKEERGRGNFPDRFSARQFPNYSSELNVNALLLGDSALYLCASSFGTGLGGYTFGSGTRLTVV.

The sample holds one count of this clone. The chain joins TRBV30 to TRBJ1-1, with D unresolved. Germline V CDR1 and CDR2: GTSNPN, SVGIG (reference sequence). This CDR3 has 12 residues. Trimming removed 4 bases from V and 1 base from J, with 7 bases in between. The DNA of the CDR3 is TGTGCCTGGAACCGACGGAACACTGAAGCTTTCTTT. It translates to CAWNRRNTEAFF.

The chain is built from TRBV5-1 and TRBJ2-1; weak D call: TRBD2 (6 bases). Germline CDR1 is SGHRS and CDR2 is YFSETQ. With 0 bases removed from V and 2 bases from J, the gap between germline ends came to 9 bases. CDR3 length: 15 residues. This CDR3 reads CASSLGAGPYNEQFF. CDR3 DNA sequence: TGCGCCAGCAGCTTGGGGGCGGGACCCTACAATGAGCAGTTCTTC.

For this clone: At the DNA level, this CDR3 is encoded by other sequences in the same sample as well. The chain has TRBV5-1 and TRBJ2-7; possible D gene TRBD2, 7 bases. The V end was cut by 2 bases, the J end by 5 bases, with 11 bases between. The CDR3 has 13 amino acids. From germline, CDR1 is SGHRS and CDR2 YFSETQ. DNA of the CDR3: TGCGCCAGCAGCTTAGGGGGGGGGAACGAGCAGTACTTC. Translation: CASSLGGGNEQYF. The full variable domain, rest sourced from reference TRBV5-1 and TRBJ2-7, is KAGVTQTPRYLIKTRGQQVTLSCSPISGHRSVSWYQQTPGQGLQFLFEYFSETQRNKGNFPGRFSGRQFSNSRSEMNVSTLELGDSALYLCASSLGGGNEQYFGPGTRLTVT.

This clone was detected once. The chain is built from TRBV5-4 and TRBJ2-7; D is unclear. The CDR3 has 13 residues. In germline, CDR1 is SGHNT, CDR2 YYREEE (reference sequence). V lost 0 bases to trimming and J lost 1 base, with 5 bases between them. The CDR3 DNA sequence: TGTGCCAGCAGCTTGGAACGGTCCTACGAGCAGTACTTC. It specifies CASSLERSYEQYF.

The chain is built from TRBV6-1 and TRBJ1-6, with D tentatively TRBD1 (6 bases). CDR1 and CDR2 (germline): MNHNS, SASEGT. The length of the CDR3 is 13 residues. Trimming took off 8 bases at V and 5 bases at J, with 10 bases between the two ends. CDR3 sequence (DNA): TGTGCCAGCTTGGGACAACATAATTCACCCCTCCACTTT. Its protein is CASLGQHNSPLHF.

This chain connects TRBV7-2 to TRBJ2-2; TRBD2 matches 7 bases. CDR1 SGHTA and CDR2 FQGNSA come from the germline V gene. Unmatched junction bases numbered 4, after V lost 2 bases and J lost 1 base. The CDR3 is 16 residues long. The DNA of the CDR3 is TGTGCCAGCAGCTTACACGGGACTATGAACACCGGGGAGCTGTTTTTT. It encodes CASSLHGTMNTGELFF.

This sequence joins TRBV10-3 and TRBJ1-3; D may be TRBD1 (6 bases). This CDR3 spans 16 amino acids. In germline, CDR1 is ENHRY, CDR2 SYGVKD. Trimming took off 8 bases at V and 0 bases at J, with 17 bases between the two ends. CDR3 sequence (DNA): TGTGCCATCCGAGAGACGACAGGCAACTCTGGAAACACCATATATTTT. It codes for CAIRETTGNSGNTIYF.

V is TRBV9 and J is TRBJ2-1; 7 bases agree with TRBD1. Per the germline V gene, CDR1 is SGDLS and CDR2 is YYNGEE. With V trimmed by 0 bases and J by 7 bases, 13 bases remained unmatched. The CDR3 contains 17 residues. The CDR3 DNA reads as TGTGCCAGCAGCGTAGGAGGACAGGCATTGTCTGGGAATGAGCAGTTCTTC. Encoded protein: CASSVGGQALSGNEQFF.

The V and J genes are TRBV15 and TRBJ2-3; no reliable D call. Between the trimmed V and J ends, which lost 6 bases and 1 base, there was a span of 8 bases. This CDR3 has 13 amino acids. Germline-derived CDR1 and CDR2 are LNHNV and YYDKDF (reference sequence). The CDR3: CATRRKGTDTQYF. The DNA for the CDR3 is TGTGCCACCAGACGCAAAGGCACAGATACGCAGTATTTT.

V and J are TRBV5-6 and TRBJ2-7; possibly TRBD1 or TRBD2 for D (5 bases each). Per germline, CDR1 SGHDT and CDR2 YYEEEE. Between the trimmed V and J ends, which lost 4 bases and 1 base, there was a span of 18 bases. The CDR3 has 16 residues. The CDR3 spells CASSRVGAPFSYEQYF. CDR3 DNA sequence: TGTGCCAGCAGCCGGGTCGGGGCCCCGTTTTCCTACGAGCAGTACTTC. The entire variable domain, with the rest obtained from reference TRBV5-6 and TRBJ2-7, is as follows: DAGVTQSPTHLIKTRGQQVTLRCSPKSGHDTVSWYQQALGQGPQFIFQYYEEEERQRGNFPDRFSGHQFPNYSSELNVNALLLGDSALYLCASSRVGAPFSYEQYFGPGTRLTVT.

The chain joins TRBV18 to TRBJ1-5; 9 bases map to TRBD1. Germline V lookup: CDR1 KGHSH, CDR2 LQKENI. V lost 5 bases to trimming and J lost 2 bases; unmatched junction nucleotides: 13. The CDR3 spans 18 residues. CDR3 loop: CASSSGQGRGIGNQPQHF. The DNA for the CDR3 is TGTGCCAGCTCATCGGGACAGGGACGAGGTATAGGCAATCAGCCCCAGCATTTT. Looking up the rest from reference TRBV18 and TRBJ1-5 gives the full variable domain: NAGVMQNPRHLVRRRGQEARLRCSPMKGHSHVYWYRQLPEEGLKFMVYLQKENIIDESGMPKERFSAEFPKEGPSILRIQQVVRGDSAAYFCASSSGQGRGIGNQPQHFGDGTRLSIL.

This clone is deemed medium-sized. The V call is TRBV18, the J call TRBJ2-4, with D possibly TRBD2 on 6 matching bases. The CDR3 is 15 amino acids. Germline lookup yields CDR1 KGHSH and CDR2 LQKENI. Trimming removed 0 bases at V and 4 bases at J, with 10 bases between. CDR3 coding DNA: TGTGCCAGCTCACCACCCGGGAGTTCAAAAAACATTCAGTACTTC. It is translated as CASSPPGSSKNIQYF.

This clone appeared once. The V call is TRBV7-2, the J call TRBJ1-6; 7 bases fit TRBD1. The CDR3 runs to 15 residues. V gave up 5 bases and J gave up 6 bases; unmatched junction bases: 7. Germline CDR1 SGHTA, CDR2 FQGNSA. CDR3 loop: CASSKTTGTNSPLHF. In nucleotides, the CDR3 is TGTGCCAGCAGCAAGACGACAGGGACTAATTCACCCCTCCACTTT.

V and J are TRBV27 and TRBJ2-7, with TRBD1 identical over 7 bases. This CDR3 has 15 amino acids. The junction had 8 bases not matched to a gene; V was cut back by 2 bases and J by 4 bases. CDR1 and CDR2 (germline): MNHEY, SMNVEV (reference sequence). CDR3 DNA: TGTGCCAGCAGTTTAAGGGGAACAGGGGCTTACGAGCAGTACTTC. Translated, it gives CASSLRGTGAYEQYF.

CDR3 sequence: CASSPPRPGASYEQYF. The CDR3 DNA reads TGCGCCAGCAGCCCCCCCCGGCCAGGCGCCTCCTACGAGCAGTACTTC. This rearrangement joins TRBV5-1 to TRBJ2-7, with D unresolved. The CDR3 has 16 amino acids. V lost 4 bases, J lost 0 bases, and 17 bases lay in between. CDR1 is SGHRS and CDR2 is YFSETQ in the germline V gene.

The rearrangement links TRBV21-1 to TRBJ2-6. TRBV21-1 is a pseudogene segment. The CDR3 runs 17 residues. CDR3 nucleotide sequence: TGTGCCAGCAGCAAAGAGGACCCTGAAGCTGGGGCCAACGTCCTGACTTTC. Translated: CASSKEDPEAGANVLTF.

The chain couples TRBV5-1 to TRBJ2-3, with 10 bases identical to TRBD2. Germline V gene sequence: CDR1 SGHRS, CDR2 YFSETQ. CDR3 length: 14 amino acids. After removal of 5 bases from V and 4 bases from J, the junction contained 4 bases not matched to a gene. CDR3 DNA: TGCGCCAGCAGACAAGGGACTAGCGCAGATACGCAGTATTTT. Translation: CASRQGTSADTQYF.

This chain uses TRBV7-8 with TRBJ1-5; possible D gene TRBD1, 6 bases. Per germline, CDR1 SGHVS and CDR2 FQNEAQ. The CDR3 has 14 residues. The V and J ends lost 1 base and 9 bases respectively, with 13 bases between them. CDR3 DNA sequence: TGTGCCAGCAGCTTAGGGGGGGCAACAATGCCCCAGCATTTT. Amino acid sequence: CASSLGGATMPQHF.

V and J are TRBV19 and TRBJ2-7, with TRBD1 matching over 10 bases. CDR3 length: 14 amino acids. Germline assignment: CDR1 LNHDA and CDR2 SQIVND (reference sequence). The V and J ends lost 3 bases and 7 bases, in that order; junction bases with no gene match: 6. CDR3 in amino acids: CASSIGGTGEEQYF. CDR3 coding DNA: TGTGCCAGTAGTATTGGCGGGACAGGGGAAGAGCAGTACTTC.

This chain joins TRBV27 and TRBJ2-3, with 12 nucleotides matching TRBD2. The germline V gene has CDR1 MNHEY and CDR2 SMNVEV (reference sequence). The CDR3 runs to 17 residues. V lost 3 bases and J lost 2; bases outside the gene matches: 6. The CDR3 DNA reads TGTGCCAGCAGTTTTGAGCGACTAGCGGGAGCCACAGATACGCAGTATTTT. Translation: CASSFERLAGATDTQYF.

The V and J genes are TRBV25-1 and TRBJ1-2, with no clear D. Trimming took off 4 bases at V and 8 bases at J, with 14 bases between the two ends. The CDR3 spans 13 residues. Germline loops: CDR1 MGHDK, CDR2 SYGVNS. CDR3 coding DNA: TGTGCCAGCAGTGCCCGGGAGGGTGTAGGCTACACCTTC. Protein product: CASSAREGVGYTF.

The chain joins TRBV7-3 to TRBJ2-2; possibly TRBD2 for D (5 bases). The CDR3 is 15 amino acids. Germline values: CDR1 SGHTA, CDR2 FQGTGA. Between the trimmed V and J ends, which lost 4 bases and 0 bases, there was a span of 9 bases. This CDR3 is CASSYAAANTGELFF. The CDR3 bases are TGTGCCAGCAGCTACGCAGCGGCGAACACCGGGGAGCTGTTTTTT.

This clone has a handful of counts. The rearrangement links TRBV18 to TRBJ2-7; weak D call: TRBD2 (6 bases). This CDR3 region has 15 residues. V was pared by 2 bases and J by 0 bases, with 11 bases between. Germline lookup yields CDR1 KGHSH and CDR2 LQKENI. CDR3 in DNA: TGTGCCAGCTCACCAGGGAGGCTCAGCTCCTACGAGCAGTACTTC. Protein sequence: CASSPGRLSSYEQYF.

V is TRBV6-1 and J is TRBJ1-1; no reliable D call. Looked up from germline, CDR1 is MNHNS and CDR2 is SASEGT. The CDR3 is made up of 14 amino acids. V lost 2 bases and J lost 6, with 13 bases in between. CDR3: CASSEFPQDAEAFF. In DNA form, the CDR3 reads TGTGCCAGCAGTGAATTTCCCCAGGACGCTGAAGCTTTCTTT.

In this sample, this clone turned up once. V is TRBV7-9 and J is TRBJ1-1; no clear D gene. The V and J ends lost 3 bases and 4 bases respectively, with 9 bases between them. There are 13 residues in the CDR3. The germline gives CDR1 SEHNR, CDR2 FQNEAQ (reference sequence). The CDR3 coding sequence is TGTGCCAGCAGCTTTCCTGCCCTCACTGAAGCTTTCTTT. This sequence encodes CASSFPALTEAFF.

The genes are TRBV2 and TRBJ2-7; D is perhaps TRBD2 (5 bases). The CDR3 sequence is 15 residues long. Germline assignment: CDR1 SNHLY and CDR2 FYNNEI. V lost 6 bases and J 0 bases, leaving 15 bases between the germline ends. The CDR3 DNA is TGTGCCAGCAGCGGGATTTTCGACGGCTCCTACGAGCAGTACTTC. Residues: CASSGIFDGSYEQYF.

This clone was seen ten or more times. The V and J genes are TRBV2 and TRBJ2-7; tentative D call: TRBD2 (5 bases). Trimming removed 7 bases from V and 7 bases from J, with 11 bases in between. CDR3 length equals 11 residues. Germline V lookup: CDR1 SNHLY, CDR2 FYNNEI. The CDR3 DNA follows: TGTGCCAGCAAACGGGATCGGGAGCAGTACTTC. Translating it yields CASKRDREQYF.

V gene TRBV6-1 combines with J gene TRBJ1-1; D unclear. Germline lookup yields CDR1 MNHNS and CDR2 SASEGT. The CDR3 spans 15 residues. V was shortened by 4 bases and J by 0 bases, with 12 bases between the two germline ends. CDR3 DNA: TGTGCCAGCAGTGTAAATACCCTCATGAACACTGAAGCTTTCTTT. As protein: CASSVNTLMNTEAFF.

V gene TRBV6-1 combines with J gene TRBJ1-1; 7 positions match TRBD1. Germline CDR1 reads MNHNS; CDR2 reads SASEGT. With 7 bases clipped from V and 7 bases from J, the junction kept 9 bases outside the gene matches. The CDR3 has 13 amino acids. DNA for the CDR3: TGTGCCAGCATGGAGAGCGGGACAGATGAAGCTTTCTTT. Translation: CASMESGTDEAFF.